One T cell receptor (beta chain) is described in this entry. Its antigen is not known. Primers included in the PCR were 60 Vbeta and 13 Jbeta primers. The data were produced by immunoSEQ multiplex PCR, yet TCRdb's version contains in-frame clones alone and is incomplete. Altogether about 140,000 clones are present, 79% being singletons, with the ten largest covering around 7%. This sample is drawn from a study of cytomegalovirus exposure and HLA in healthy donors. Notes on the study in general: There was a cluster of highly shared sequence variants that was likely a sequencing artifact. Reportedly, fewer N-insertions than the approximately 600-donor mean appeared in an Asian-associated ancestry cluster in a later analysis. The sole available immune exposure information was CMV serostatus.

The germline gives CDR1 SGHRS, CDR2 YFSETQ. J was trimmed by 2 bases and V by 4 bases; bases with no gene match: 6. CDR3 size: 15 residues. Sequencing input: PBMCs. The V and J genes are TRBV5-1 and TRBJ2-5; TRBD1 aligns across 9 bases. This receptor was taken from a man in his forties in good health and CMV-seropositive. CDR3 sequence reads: CASSGTGIPQETQYF. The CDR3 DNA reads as TGCGCCAGCAGCGGGACAGGGATACCACAAGAGACCCAGTACTTC.